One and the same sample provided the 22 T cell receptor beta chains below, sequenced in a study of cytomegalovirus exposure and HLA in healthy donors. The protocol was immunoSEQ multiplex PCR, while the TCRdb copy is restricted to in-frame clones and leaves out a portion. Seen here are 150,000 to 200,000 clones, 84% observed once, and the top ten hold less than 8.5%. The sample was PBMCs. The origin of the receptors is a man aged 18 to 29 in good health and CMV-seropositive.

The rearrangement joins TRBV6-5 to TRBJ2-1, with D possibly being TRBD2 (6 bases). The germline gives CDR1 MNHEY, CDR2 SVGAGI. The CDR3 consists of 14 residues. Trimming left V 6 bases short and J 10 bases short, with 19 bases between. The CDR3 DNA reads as TGTGCCAGCAGCCCCTGGCCGGAGGGAAGGGAGCAGTTCTTC. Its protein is CASSPWPEGREQFF.

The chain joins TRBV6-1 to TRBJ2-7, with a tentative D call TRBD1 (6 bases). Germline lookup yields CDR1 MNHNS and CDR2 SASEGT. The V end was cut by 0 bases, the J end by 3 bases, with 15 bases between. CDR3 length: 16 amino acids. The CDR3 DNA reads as TGTGCCAGCAGTGAAGCTAAACAGGGTTTGAACTACGAGCAGTACTTC. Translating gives CASSEAKQGLNYEQYF.

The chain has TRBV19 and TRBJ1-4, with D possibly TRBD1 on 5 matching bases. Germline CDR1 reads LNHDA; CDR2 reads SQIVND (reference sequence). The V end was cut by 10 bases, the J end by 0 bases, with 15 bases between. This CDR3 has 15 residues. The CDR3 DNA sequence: TGTGCCACTAGCAGGGTAGGAGCAACTAATGAAAAACTGTTTTTT. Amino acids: CATSRVGATNEKLFF.

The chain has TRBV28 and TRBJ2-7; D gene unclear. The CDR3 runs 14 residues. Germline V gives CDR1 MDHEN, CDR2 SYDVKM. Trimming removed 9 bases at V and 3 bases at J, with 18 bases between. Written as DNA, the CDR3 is TGTGCCAGTGCGGAGTTGACTGGTAACTACGAGCAGTACTTC. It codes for CASAELTGNYEQYF.

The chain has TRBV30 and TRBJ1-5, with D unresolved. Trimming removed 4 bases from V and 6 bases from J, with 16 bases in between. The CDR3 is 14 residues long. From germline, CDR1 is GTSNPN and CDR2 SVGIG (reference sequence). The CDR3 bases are TGTGCCTGGACCCCCAGAGGGTGGGGTCAGCCCCAGCATTTT. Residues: CAWTPRGWGQPQHF.

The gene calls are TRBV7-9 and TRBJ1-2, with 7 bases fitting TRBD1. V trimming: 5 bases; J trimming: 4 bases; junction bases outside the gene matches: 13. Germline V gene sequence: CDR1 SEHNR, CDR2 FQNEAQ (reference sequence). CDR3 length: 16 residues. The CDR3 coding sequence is TGTGCCAGCAGCCGAAGTCAGGGGGGCGCCAGCTATGGCTACACCTTC. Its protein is CASSRSQGGASYGYTF.

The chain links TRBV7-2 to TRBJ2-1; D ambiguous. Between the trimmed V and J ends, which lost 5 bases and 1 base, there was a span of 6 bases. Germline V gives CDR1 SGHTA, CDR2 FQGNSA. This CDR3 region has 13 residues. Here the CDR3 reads CASSQASYNEQFF. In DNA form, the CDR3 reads TGTGCCAGCAGCCAGGCATCCTACAATGAGCAGTTCTTC.

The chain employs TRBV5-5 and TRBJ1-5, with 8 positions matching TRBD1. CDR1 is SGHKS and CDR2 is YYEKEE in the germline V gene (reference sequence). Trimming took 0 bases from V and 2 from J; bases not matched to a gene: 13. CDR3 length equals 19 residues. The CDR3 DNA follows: TGTGCCAGCAGCTTGGGTTCAGGCATAGGACAGGGAGGCAATCAGCCCCAGCATTTT. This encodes CASSLGSGIGQGGNQPQHF.

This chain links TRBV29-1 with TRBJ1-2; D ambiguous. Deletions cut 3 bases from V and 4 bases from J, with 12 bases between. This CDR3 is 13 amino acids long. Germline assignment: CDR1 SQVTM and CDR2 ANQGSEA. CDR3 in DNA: TGCAGCGTTGACCCGGAGATGGGCTATGGCTACACCTTC. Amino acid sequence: CSVDPEMGYGYTF. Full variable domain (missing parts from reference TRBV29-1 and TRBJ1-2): SAVISQKPSRDICQRGTSLTIQCQVDSQVTMMFWYRQQPGQSLTLIATANQGSEATYESGFVIDKFPISRPNLTFSTLTVSNMSPEDSSIYLCSVDPEMGYGYTFGSGTRLTVV.

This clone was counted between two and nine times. CDR3 sequence (DNA): TGTGCCAGCAGCTTAATGGGGGCAGGGGACAATGAGCAGTTCTTC. Amino acids: CASSLMGAGDNEQFF. The J gene is TRBJ2-1, the V gene TRBV7-3; maybe TRBD1 (6 bases). Trimming took 1 base from V and 5 from J, leaving 12 bases between them. Germline CDR1 reads SGHTA; CDR2 reads FQGTGA. The CDR3 consists of 15 residues.

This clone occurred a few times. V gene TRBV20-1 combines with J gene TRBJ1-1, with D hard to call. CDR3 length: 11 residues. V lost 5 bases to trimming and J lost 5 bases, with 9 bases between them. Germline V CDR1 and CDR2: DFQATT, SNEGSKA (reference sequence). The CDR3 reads CSAQGRTEAFF. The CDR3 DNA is TGCAGTGCTCAAGGGAGGACTGAAGCTTTCTTT.

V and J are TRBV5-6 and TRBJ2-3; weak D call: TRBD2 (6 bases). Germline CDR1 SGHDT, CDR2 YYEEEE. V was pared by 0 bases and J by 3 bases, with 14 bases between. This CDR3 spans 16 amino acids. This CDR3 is CASSLAAGSWTDTQYF. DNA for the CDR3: TGTGCCAGCAGCTTGGCGGCGGGATCCTGGACAGATACGCAGTATTTT.

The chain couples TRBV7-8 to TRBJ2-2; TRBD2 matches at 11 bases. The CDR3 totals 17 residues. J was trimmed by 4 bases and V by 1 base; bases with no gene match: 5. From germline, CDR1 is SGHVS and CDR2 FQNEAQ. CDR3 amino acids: CASSLVLAGVATGELFF. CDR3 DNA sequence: TGTGCCAGCAGCTTAGTACTAGCGGGAGTGGCCACCGGGGAGCTGTTTTTT.

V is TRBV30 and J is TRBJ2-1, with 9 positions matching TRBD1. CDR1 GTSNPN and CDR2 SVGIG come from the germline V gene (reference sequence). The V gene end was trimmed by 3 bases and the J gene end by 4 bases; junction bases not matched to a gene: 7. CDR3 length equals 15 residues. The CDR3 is CAWSPTGTGYNEQFF. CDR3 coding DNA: TGTGCCTGGAGCCCCACCGGGACAGGGTACAATGAGCAGTTCTTC.

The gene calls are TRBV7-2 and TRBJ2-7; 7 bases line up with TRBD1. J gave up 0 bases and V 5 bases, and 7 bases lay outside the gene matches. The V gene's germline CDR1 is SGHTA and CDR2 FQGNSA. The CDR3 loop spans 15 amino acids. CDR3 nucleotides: TGTGCCAGCAGCATAACCGGGACAGTCTCCTACGAGCAGTACTTC. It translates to CASSITGTVSYEQYF.

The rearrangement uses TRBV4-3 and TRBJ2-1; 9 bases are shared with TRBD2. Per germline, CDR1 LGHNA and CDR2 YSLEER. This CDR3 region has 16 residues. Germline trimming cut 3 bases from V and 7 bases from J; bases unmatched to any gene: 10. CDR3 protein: CASSHELSGRLNEQFF. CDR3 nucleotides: TGCGCCAGCAGCCACGAACTAAGCGGGAGGTTGAATGAGCAGTTCTTC.

The CDR3: CASSVDGGGGTEAFF. The CDR3 DNA is TGTGCCAGCAGCGTAGATGGAGGGGGGGGCACTGAAGCTTTCTTT. The genes are TRBV9 and TRBJ1-1, with D possibly being TRBD1 (6 bases). This CDR3 is 15 amino acids long. Trimming cost V 0 bases and J 4 bases, with 13 bases left between them. CDR1 SGDLS and CDR2 YYNGEE come from the germline V gene.

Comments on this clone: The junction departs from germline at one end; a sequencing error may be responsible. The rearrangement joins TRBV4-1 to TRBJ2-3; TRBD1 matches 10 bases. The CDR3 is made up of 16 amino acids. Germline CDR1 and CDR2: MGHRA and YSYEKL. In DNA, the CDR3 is TGCGCCAGCAACCACGGACAGGGGGGGTTCGCAGATATGCAGTATTTT. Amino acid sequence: CASNHGQGGFADMQYF.

The DNA of the CDR3 is TGTGCCAGCGGGAGGGCCGGGTCCGAGCAGTACTTC. This codes for CASGRAGSEQYF. The rearrangement joins TRBV9 to TRBJ2-7; 7 bases map to TRBD2. With 7 bases clipped from V and 6 bases from J, the junction kept 7 bases outside the gene matches. CDR1 and CDR2 from the germline V gene are SGDLS and YYNGEE. The CDR3 loop spans 12 amino acids.

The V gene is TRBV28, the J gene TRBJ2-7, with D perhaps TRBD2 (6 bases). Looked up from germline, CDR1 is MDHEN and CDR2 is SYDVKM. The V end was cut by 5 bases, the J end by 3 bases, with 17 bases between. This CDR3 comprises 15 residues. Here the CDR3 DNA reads TGTGCCAGCAGTCCTGCCCGGGGGAGTAGCTACGAGCAGTACTTC. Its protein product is CASSPARGSSYEQYF.

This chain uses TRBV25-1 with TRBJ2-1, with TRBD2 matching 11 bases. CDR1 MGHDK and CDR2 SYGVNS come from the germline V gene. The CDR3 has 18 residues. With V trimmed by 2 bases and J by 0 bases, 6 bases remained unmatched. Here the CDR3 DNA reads TGTGCCAGCAGTGAAACGACTAGCGGGAAGAGCTCCTACAATGAGCAGTTCTTC. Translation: CASSETTSGKSSYNEQFF.

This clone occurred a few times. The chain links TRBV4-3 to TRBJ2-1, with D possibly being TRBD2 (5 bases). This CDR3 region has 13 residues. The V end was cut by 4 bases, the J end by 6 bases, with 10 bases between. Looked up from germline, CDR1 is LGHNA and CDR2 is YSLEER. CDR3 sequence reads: CASSPGISNEQFF. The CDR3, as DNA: TGCGCCAGCAGCCCCGGGATCAGCAATGAGCAGTTCTTC.